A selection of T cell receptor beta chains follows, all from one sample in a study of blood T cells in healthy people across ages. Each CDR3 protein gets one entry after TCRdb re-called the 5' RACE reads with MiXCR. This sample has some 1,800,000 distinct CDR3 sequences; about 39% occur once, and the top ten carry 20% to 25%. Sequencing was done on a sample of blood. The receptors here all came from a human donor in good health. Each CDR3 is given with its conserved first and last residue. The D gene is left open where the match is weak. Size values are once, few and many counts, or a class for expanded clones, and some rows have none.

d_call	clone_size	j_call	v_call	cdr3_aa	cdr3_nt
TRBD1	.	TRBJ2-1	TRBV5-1	CASSRRPGQGYDEQFF	TGCGCCAGCAGCCGTCGGCCGGGACAGGGGTACGATGAGCAGTTCTTC
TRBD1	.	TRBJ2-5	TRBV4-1	CASSQEWTGGSWETQYF	TGCGCCAGCAGCCAAGAATGGACAGGGGGCAGTTGGGAGACCCAGTACTTC
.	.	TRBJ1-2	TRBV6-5	CASSYSLVGTLYGGYTF	TGTGCCAGCAGTTACTCCCTAGTAGGGACCCTGTATGGAGGCTACACCTTC
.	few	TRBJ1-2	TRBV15	CATSAGHYGYTF	TGTGCCACCAGCGCGGGACACTATGGCTACACCTTC
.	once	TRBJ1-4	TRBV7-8	CASKGLDYGEKLFF	TGTGCCAGCAAGGGATTAGATTACGGTGAAAAACTGTTTTTT
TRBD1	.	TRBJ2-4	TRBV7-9	CASSQGTGEDKNIQYF	TGTGCCAGCAGCCAAGGGACAGGGGAGGACAAAAACATTCAGTACTTC
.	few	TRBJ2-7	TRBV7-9	CASRGETYERYF	TGTGCCAGCAGGGGTGAGACCTACGAGCGGTACTTC
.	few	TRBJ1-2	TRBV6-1	CASSEAYSLNYGYTF	TGTGCCAGCAGTGAAGCGTACAGCCTTAACTATGGCTACACCTTC
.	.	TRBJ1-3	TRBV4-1	CASSQARGSGSTIYF	TGCGCCAGCAGCCAAGCGAGGGGGTCTGGAAGCACCATATATTTT
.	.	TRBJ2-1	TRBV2	CASVSAWNEQFF	TGCGCCAGCGTTTCTGCGTGGAATGAGCAGTTCTTC
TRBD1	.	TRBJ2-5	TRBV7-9	CASSYSTTGTGDVEQYF	TGTGCCAGCAGCTACTCAACGACCGGGACAGGGGATGTAGAGCAGTACTTC
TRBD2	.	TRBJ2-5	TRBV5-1	CASSKGLAGAPEETQYF	TGCGCCAGCAGCAAGGGACTAGCGGGGGCCCCGGAGGAGACCCAGTACTTC
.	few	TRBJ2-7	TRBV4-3	CASSQESGAYEQYF	TGCGCCAGCAGCCAAGAATCAGGGGCCTACGAGCAGTACTTC
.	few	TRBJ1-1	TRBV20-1	CSARDLWTEAFF	TGCAGTGCTAGAGATTTGTGGACTGAAGCTTTCTTT
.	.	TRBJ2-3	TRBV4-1	CASGRPALWDTQYF	TGCGCCAGCGGGAGACCAGCCCTATGGGATACGCAGTATTTT
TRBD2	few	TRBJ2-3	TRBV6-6	CASRRGDTDTQYF	TGTGCCAGCAGACGGGGGGACACAGATACGCAGTATTTT
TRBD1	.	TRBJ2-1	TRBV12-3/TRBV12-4	CASSFGTGQETQFF	TGTGCCAGCAGTTTCGGGACAGGGCAAGAGACCCAGTTCTTC
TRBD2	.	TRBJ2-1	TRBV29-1	CSVAGRGGYNEQFF	TGCAGCGTTGCTGGTCGGGGGGGCTACAATGAGCAGTTCTTC
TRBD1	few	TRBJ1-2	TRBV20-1	CSALTGTEGGYTF	TGCAGTGCTCTAACCGGGACAGAGGGAGGCTACACCTTC
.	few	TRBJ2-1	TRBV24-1	CATGRGLSYNEQFF	TGTGCCACCGGGCGGGGGCTCTCCTACAATGAGCAGTTCTTC
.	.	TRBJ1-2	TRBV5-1	CASSLTAPRDGYTF	TGCGCCAGCAGCTTGACTGCCCCCCGGGATGGCTACACCTTC
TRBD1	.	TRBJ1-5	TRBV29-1	CSVAGTGGTSQHF	TGCAGCGTTGCCGGGACAGGGGGCACGTCCCAGCATTTT
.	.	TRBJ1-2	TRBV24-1	CATSDSSTGPNYGYTF	TGTGCCACCAGTGATTCCTCGACAGGCCCAAACTATGGCTACACCTTC
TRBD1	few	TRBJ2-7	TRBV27	CASSPLPDRVYEQYF	TGTGCCAGCAGTCCCCTTCCGGACAGGGTATACGAGCAGTACTTC
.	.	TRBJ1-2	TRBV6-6	CASSYPTEANYGYTF	TGTGCCAGCAGTTACCCCACAGAAGCTAACTATGGCTACACCTTC
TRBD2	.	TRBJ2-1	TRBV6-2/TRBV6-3	CASRGVSKNEQFF	TGTGCCAGTCGGGGGGTTTCTAAGAATGAGCAGTTCTTC
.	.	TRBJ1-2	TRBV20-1	CSARGPRGRGYGYTF	TGCAGTGCTAGAGGCCCCCGGGGAAGGGGGTATGGCTACACCTTC
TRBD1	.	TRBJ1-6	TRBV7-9	CASSLRGGGSGSPLHF	TGTGCCAGCAGCTTACGAGGGGGCGGCTCGGGATCACCCCTCCACTTT
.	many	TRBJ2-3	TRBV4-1	CASSRTVDTQYF	TGCGCCAGCAGCCGGACCGTCGATACGCAGTATTTT
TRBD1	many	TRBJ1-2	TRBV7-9	CASSLGTGGGYTF	TGTGCCAGCAGCCTTGGGACAGGGGGCGGCTACACCTTC
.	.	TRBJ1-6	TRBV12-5	CASGWGDGSSYNSPLHF	TGTGCTAGTGGTTGGGGGGACGGGAGCTCCTATAATTCACCCCTCCACTTT
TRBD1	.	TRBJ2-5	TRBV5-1	CASSLEGQGAWETQYF	TGCGCCAGCAGCTTGGAGGGACAGGGGGCCTGGGAGACCCAGTACTTC
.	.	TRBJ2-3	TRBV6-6	CASSYGLDNTDTQYF	TGTGCCAGCAGTTACGGGCTAGATAACACAGATACGCAGTATTTT
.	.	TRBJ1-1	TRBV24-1	CATSDTGFGAFF	TGTGCCACCAGTGATACAGGGTTCGGGGCTTTCTTT